What follows are 5 T cell receptor beta chains derived from one specimen sequenced in a study of neoadjuvant anti-PD-1 for oral cavity cancer. Assay used: immunoSEQ multiplex PCR; TCRdb lists only in-frame clones, some missing. The profile covers approximately 45,000 clones, with approximately 80% appearing a single time and around 4.8% taken by the ten largest. Documented time point: after neoadjuvant nivolumab, at surgical resection. The material was PBMCs, obtained after nivolumab (anti-PD-1) treatment. The receptors originated from a person between 35 and 79 years old with oral cavity squamous cell carcinoma.

The chain carries TRBV28 and TRBJ2-2, with a weak D call TRBD1 (5 bases). Trimming took off 5 bases at V and 2 bases at J, with 9 bases between the two ends. CDR1 is MDHEN and CDR2 is SYDVKM in the germline V gene. There are 14 residues in the CDR3. The chain's CDR3 is CASSDRANTGELFF. The CDR3 region has the DNA TGTGCCAGCAGTGACAGAGCTAACACCGGGGAGCTGTTTTTT.

The chain recombines TRBV15 with TRBJ1-4; possible D gene TRBD1, 6 bases. The CDR3 contains 15 residues. V was clipped by 4 bases and J by 3 bases, with 12 bases between them. CDR1 LNHNV and CDR2 YYDKDF come from the germline V gene (reference sequence). The CDR3 sequence is CATSIQGWPNEKLFF. The CDR3 coding sequence is TGTGCCACCAGCATACAGGGTTGGCCTAATGAAAAACTGTTTTTT. Using reference TRBV15 and TRBJ1-4 for the parts outside the CDR3, the full variable domain is DAMVIQNPRYQVTQFGKPVTLSCSQTLNHNVMYWYQQKSSQAPKLLFHYYDKDFNNEADTPDNFQSRRPNTSFCFLDIRSPGLGDTAMYLCATSIQGWPNEKLFFGSGTQLSVL.

The V gene is TRBV5-1, the J gene TRBJ1-2; D ambiguous. The length of the CDR3 is 14 residues. V was clipped by 0 bases and J by 4 bases, with 10 bases between them. Germline V lookup: CDR1 SGHRS, CDR2 YFSETQ. CDR3 coding DNA: TGCGCCAGCAGCTTGGGAGGTCGGGTCTATGGCTACACCTTC. Residues: CASSLGGRVYGYTF.

The rearrangement links TRBV2 to TRBJ1-2; TRBD1 agrees at 8 bases. This CDR3 comprises 13 residues. The germline gives CDR1 SNHLY, CDR2 FYNNEI. V lost 4 bases and J lost 2; bases outside the gene matches: 0. CDR3 protein: CASSGTGNYGYTF. The CDR3 DNA sequence: TGTGCCAGCAGTGGGACAGGGAACTATGGCTACACCTTC. The full variable domain, with the rest looked up from reference TRBV2 and TRBJ1-2, is EPEVTQTPSHQVTQMGQEVILRCVPISNHLYFYWYRQILGQKVEFLVSFYNNEISEKSEIFDDQFSVERPDGSNFTLKIRSTKLEDSAMYFCASSGTGNYGYTFGSGTRLTVV.

This chain joins TRBV6-1 and TRBJ1-1, with 7 bases fitting TRBD1. The trim removed 8 bases at V and 1 base at J, leaving 4 bases unmatched. Per the germline V gene, CDR1 is MNHNS and CDR2 is SASEGT. This CDR3 has 13 amino acids. In nucleotides, the CDR3 is TGTGCCAGCCATCGGACAGGGAACACTGAAGCTTTCTTT. This gives the protein CASHRTGNTEAFF.